This T cell receptor beta chain originates from a study of regulatory T cells in long-lasting Graves disease. Study background: Antithyroid drugs had been taken under 3 months by newly diagnosed Graves' patients.

Combining iRepertoire HTBI primers with Arm-PCR of CDR3 regions, the authors built TCR beta libraries. TCRdb fed the multiplex PCR reads into MiXCR, producing one record per CDR3 protein. This sample yields 200,000 to 250,000 distinct CDR3 sequences, of which roughly a fifth are seen a single time; about 10% belongs to the top ten. Trimming removed 2 bases from V and 5 bases from J, with 7 bases in between. Germline V CDR1 and CDR2: SEHNR, FQNEAQ (reference sequence). The CDR3 sequence is 12 residues long. Time point given: newly diagnosed GD, antithyroid drugs for less than 3 months. Scientists built the TCR library using RNA that was extracted from PBMCs. The sample holds many counts of this clonotype. The same specimen was also included in a second study, on T cells in Graves' hyperthyroidism and ophthalmopathy. In that study: Exclusions: uncontrolled infection, other autoimmune disease, pregnancy, lactation. The primer set for the first-round RT-PCR of the TCR CDR3 was HTBI. Among clonotypes expanded in thyroid above 0.001, most were also found in blood.

The chain has TRBV7-9 and TRBJ2-7, with D tentatively TRBD2 (6 bases). The TCR sequence derives from a woman aged 25 to 39 with Graves disease. This sample comprised peripheral blood mononuclear cells (PBMCs), obtained at new diagnosis, from a patient treated with antithyroid drugs. CDR3 in amino acids: CASSLTGDEQYF. The CDR3 nucleotides are TGTGCCAGCAGCTTAACGGGAGACGAGCAGTACTTC.